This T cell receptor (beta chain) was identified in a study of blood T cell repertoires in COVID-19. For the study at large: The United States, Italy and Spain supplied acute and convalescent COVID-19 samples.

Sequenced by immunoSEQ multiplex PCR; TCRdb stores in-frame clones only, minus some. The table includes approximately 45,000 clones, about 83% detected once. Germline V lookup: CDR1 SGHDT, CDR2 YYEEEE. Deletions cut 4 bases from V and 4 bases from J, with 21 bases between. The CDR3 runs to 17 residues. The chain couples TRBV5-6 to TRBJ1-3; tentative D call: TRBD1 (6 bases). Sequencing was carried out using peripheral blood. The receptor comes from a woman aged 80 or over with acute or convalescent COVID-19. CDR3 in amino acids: CASSVLAWGQRGNTIYF. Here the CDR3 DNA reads TGTGCCAGCAGCGTATTGGCTTGGGGGCAAAGGGGAAACACCATATATTTT.